These 20 T cell receptor beta chains originate from one sample sequenced in a study of blood T cell repertoires in COVID-19. Repertoires were generated with immunoSEQ multiplex PCR, while TCRdb's copy carries only in-frame clones and drops some. The table has roughly 100,000 clones, over 75% seen once. The sequencing input was peripheral blood. These receptors were obtained from a man aged 50 or older with acute or convalescent COVID-19.

The V call is TRBV6-2 or TRBV6-3, the J call TRBJ2-1; the match to TRBD2 covers 8 bases. The CDR3 spans 17 residues. CDR1 MNHEY and CDR2 SVGEGT come from the germline V gene. With V trimmed by 0 bases and J by 0 bases, 4 bases remained unmatched. This CDR3 is CASSYSFGGDSYNEQFF. The CDR3 bases are TGTGCCAGCAGTTACTCGTTCGGGGGGGACTCCTACAATGAGCAGTTCTTC.

The V call is TRBV5-5, the J call TRBJ2-7; 8 bases match TRBD2. This CDR3 spans 15 amino acids. Trimming took 4 bases from V and 2 from J; bases not matched to a gene: 8. Germline CDR1 reads SGHKS; CDR2 reads YYEKEE (reference sequence). The CDR3 DNA is TGTGCCAGCAGCCTCCTCTTAGCGGGACCCTACGAGCAGTACTTC. This translates into CASSLLLAGPYEQYF.

This clone was seen a single time. V and J are TRBV30 and TRBJ1-2; 7 positions match TRBD1. The CDR3 runs to 11 residues. Germline V CDR1 and CDR2: GTSNPN, SVGIG (reference sequence). V gave up 4 bases and J gave up 7 bases; unmatched junction bases: 3. The CDR3 DNA reads TGTGCCTGGAAGACAGGGATTGGCTACACCTTC. Translating gives CAWKTGIGYTF.

The chain employs TRBV7-3 and TRBJ2-5; D is ambiguous. Germline-derived CDR1 and CDR2 are SGHTA and FQGTGA. This CDR3 comprises 16 residues. V was pared by 1 base and J by 2 bases, with 14 bases between. CDR3 in DNA: TGTGCCAGCAGCTTAAGTGGCACGTCTCCTCAAGAGACCCAGTACTTC. Encoded protein: CASSLSGTSPQETQYF.

The chain employs TRBV11-2 and TRBJ2-6; 8 bases map to TRBD1. With 5 bases clipped from V and 6 bases from J, the junction kept 12 bases outside the gene matches. Germline CDR1 reads SGHAT; CDR2 reads FQNNGV. The CDR3 is made up of 17 amino acids. DNA for the CDR3: TGTGCCAGCAGCCAGTTCATCGGGACAGGCAAGGCCAACGTCCTGACTTTC. Residues: CASSQFIGTGKANVLTF.

J is TRBJ1-2 and V is TRBV5-5, with TRBD1 as a possible D gene (6 bases). The V gene's germline CDR1 is SGHKS and CDR2 YYEKEE (reference sequence). Trimming took 1 base from V and 3 from J, leaving 16 bases between them. This CDR3 has 16 amino acids. CDR3 sequence: CASSLNLGAGDYGYTF. The CDR3 region has the DNA TGTGCCAGCAGCTTGAATTTGGGGGCGGGGGACTATGGCTACACCTTC.

As concerns this clone: This specimen includes other DNA sequences encoding the same CDR3. DNA for the CDR3: TGTGCCAGCAGCTTAGGCGACGGCGGGGCCTATGGCTACACCTTC. Translating gives CASSLGDGGAYGYTF. The chain employs TRBV7-8 and TRBJ1-2, with a weak D call TRBD1 (5 bases). The CDR3 extends over 15 amino acids. CDR1 and CDR2 (germline): SGHVS, FQNEAQ. Trimming took off 1 base at V and 4 bases at J, with 13 bases between the two ends.

This clone came up a few times. The rearrangement links TRBV13 to TRBJ1-1; 9 nucleotides align to TRBD1. Germline V gives CDR1 PRHDT, CDR2 FYEKMQ (reference sequence). The CDR3 contains 15 residues. The ends lost 7 bases at V and 6 bases at J; junction bases unmatched: 12. The CDR3 bases are TGTGCCAGCACCCTGACGGGACAGGGAGGGGCTGAAGCTTTCTTT. Its translation is CASTLTGQGGAEAFF.

The chain combines TRBV6-5 with TRBJ2-7; a weak D match, TRBD2 (6 bases). The CDR3 is 15 residues long. CDR1 is MNHEY, CDR2 SVGAGI, per germline. V lost 0 bases and J 6 bases, leaving 15 bases between the germline ends. CDR3 in amino acids: CASSYSGGRTSEQYF. The CDR3 nucleotides read TGTGCCAGCAGTTACTCGGGAGGCCGCACGAGCGAGCAGTACTTC.

This clone was seen a single time. The junction shows a germline mismatch at one end, possibly a read error. CDR3 nucleotides: TGTGCCAGCAGATGGACAGGGAACGCCGGGGAGCTGTTTTTT. Its translation is CASRWTGNAGELFF. The chain links TRBV6-5 to TRBJ2-2; 8 nucleotides line up with TRBD1. CDR1 is MNHEY and CDR2 is SVGAGI in the germline V gene. The CDR3 contains 14 residues.

V gene TRBV3-1 (or the pseudogene TRBV3-2) combines with J gene TRBJ1-5; no clear D. Deletions cut 0 bases from V and 11 bases from J, with 11 bases between. Per germline, CDR1 LGHDT and CDR2 YNNKEL (reference sequence). This CDR3 is built from 13 residues. The chain's CDR3 is CASSQDRGRSQHF. In DNA form, the CDR3 reads TGTGCCAGCAGCCAAGATCGTGGCAGATCCCAGCATTTT.

This sequence joins TRBV3-1 (or the pseudogene TRBV3-2) and TRBJ2-4; 10 nucleotides align to TRBD2. The CDR3 runs to 21 residues. The trim removed 1 base at V and 0 bases at J, leaving 15 bases unmatched. CDR1 LGHDT and CDR2 YNNKEL come from the germline V gene (reference sequence). The CDR3 DNA is TGTGCCAGCAGCCAAGCTCCTAGCGGGGGCGCGAGGCTAAAAGCCAAAAACATTCAGTACTTC. This encodes CASSQAPSGGARLKAKNIQYF.

V usage is TRBV7-2 and J usage is TRBJ1-1; D gene ambiguous. This CDR3 region has 13 residues. Deletions cut 3 bases from V and 0 bases from J, with 5 bases between. The germline V gene encodes CDR1 SGHTA and CDR2 FQGNSA. The CDR3 DNA is TGTGCCAGCAGCTTTGGGCTGAACACTGAAGCTTTCTTT. It codes for CASSFGLNTEAFF.

This clone has a count of ten or more. The gene calls are TRBV7-8 and TRBJ1-3; no definite D call. Germline V gene sequence: CDR1 SGHVS, CDR2 FQNEAQ. The CDR3 loop spans 13 amino acids. V was cut by 3 bases and J by 4 bases, with 7 bases left in between. Written as DNA, the CDR3 is TGTGCCAGCAGCTTCCTACAGGGAAACACCATATATTTT. As protein: CASSFLQGNTIYF.

V gene TRBV12-3 or TRBV12-4 combines with J gene TRBJ1-2; D gene unclear. The CDR3 contains 11 residues. V was cut by 8 bases and J by 4 bases, with 8 bases left in between. The CDR3 DNA sequence: TGTGCCAGCGGCCCTGGCTATGGCTACACCTTC. The encoded protein is CASGPGYGYTF.

The chain carries TRBV11-3 and TRBJ2-2; TRBD2 might be the D (5 bases). Germline loops: CDR1 SGHNT, CDR2 YENEEA. Deletions cut 3 bases from V and 4 bases from J, with 6 bases between. This CDR3 is built from 13 residues. The CDR3 region is CASSLRVTGELFF. The DNA for the CDR3 is TGTGCCAGCAGCTTGAGGGTCACCGGGGAGCTGTTTTTT.

The CDR3 DNA follows: TGTGCCAGCAGCGTTGGGGGGACAGGGGACATCTACGAGCAGTACTTC. Translating gives CASSVGGTGDIYEQYF. V is TRBV9 and J is TRBJ2-7, with 10 bases lining up with TRBD1. After removal of 2 bases from V and 3 bases from J, the junction contained 8 bases not matched to a gene. This CDR3 spans 16 amino acids. CDR1 and CDR2 from the germline V gene are SGDLS and YYNGEE.

The rearrangement uses TRBV2 and TRBJ1-6; D may be TRBD1 (5 bases). V lost 4 bases to trimming and J lost 0 bases, with 7 bases between them. The length of the CDR3 is 15 residues. CDR1 and CDR2 (germline): SNHLY, FYNNEI. CDR3 amino acids: CASSGDSSYNSPLHF. DNA for the CDR3: TGTGCCAGCAGTGGCGACAGCTCCTATAATTCACCCCTCCACTTT.

The CDR3 nucleotides are TGCGCCAGCAGCTTGGCCGGTACGATATCTACCTACGAGCAGTACTTC. Protein: CASSLAGTISTYEQYF. This chain uses TRBV5-1 with TRBJ2-7; D is uncertain. The germline CDR1 and CDR2 sequences are SGHRS and YFSETQ. The V end was cut by 0 bases, the J end by 2 bases, with 15 bases between. The CDR3 has 16 residues.

The rearrangement joins TRBV5-1 to TRBJ2-5; D not resolved. Germline CDR1 reads SGHRS; CDR2 reads YFSETQ. The CDR3 runs to 14 residues. The germline V and J ends were trimmed by 0 bases and 4 bases, with 10 bases remaining between them. The CDR3 is CASSLGDRGETQYF. CDR3 DNA: TGCGCCAGCAGCTTGGGTGACCGCGGAGAGACCCAGTACTTC.